This TCR beta chain was observed in a study of hypomethylating agent response in myelodysplastic syndrome. About the study: Patients with neither complete response nor hematologic improvement were classed non-responders.

Between the trimmed V and J ends, which lost 5 bases and 5 bases, there was a span of 12 bases. The CDR3 length is 13 residues. The germline V gene encodes CDR1 LNHDA and CDR2 SQIVND (reference sequence). Clones were read by immunoSEQ multiplex PCR, and TCRdb kept only the in-frame ones, dropping some. The repertoire includes some 4,500 clones, over 70% of them detected once, and less than 10% sits in the top ten. The TCR sequence derives from a human donor with myelodysplastic syndrome. Sequences were derived from bone marrow, sampled before or after starting hypomethylating agent treatment for myelodysplastic syndrome (not recorded which). This chain connects TRBV19 to TRBJ1-1, with D tentatively TRBD1 (5 bases). The CDR3 reads CASSPRDWTEAFF. The CDR3 DNA is TGTGCCAGTAGTCCCCGGGACTGGACTGAAGCTTTCTTT. Together with reference TRBV19 and TRBJ1-1, the CDR3 gives the full variable domain: DGGITQSPKYLFRKEGQNVTLSCEQNLNHDAMYWYRQDPGQGLRLIYYSQIVNDFQKGDIAEGYSVSREKKESFPLTVTSAQKNPTAFYLCASSPRDWTEAFFGQGTRLTVV.